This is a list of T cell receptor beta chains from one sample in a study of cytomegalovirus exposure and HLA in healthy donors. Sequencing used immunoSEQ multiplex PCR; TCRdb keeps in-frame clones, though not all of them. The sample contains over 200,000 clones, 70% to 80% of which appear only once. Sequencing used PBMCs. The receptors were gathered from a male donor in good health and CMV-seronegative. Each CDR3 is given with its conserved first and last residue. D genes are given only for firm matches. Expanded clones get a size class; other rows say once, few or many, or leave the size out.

CDR3 DNA: TGTGCCAGCAGTTTATTGGCTGCCTATGGCTACACCTTC
CDR3 protein: CASSLLAAYGYTF
J gene: TRBJ1-2
clone size: -
D gene: -
V gene: TRBV28

CDR3 DNA: TGTGCCAGCAGCCTCGGACAGACCCTGTTTTTT
CDR3 protein: CASSLGQTLFF
J gene: TRBJ1-4
clone size: -
D gene: -
V gene: TRBV7-9

CDR3 DNA: TGTGCCAGCAGCCACGGACTAGCGGGTGAGCAGTTCTTC
CDR3 protein: CASSHGLAGEQFF
J gene: TRBJ2-1
clone size: few
D gene: TRBD2
V gene: TRBV5-5

CDR3 DNA: TGTGCCAGCAGTTTGGGACTAGCGGGAGTTAGGAATGAGCAGTTCTTC
CDR3 protein: CASSLGLAGVRNEQFF
J gene: TRBJ2-1
clone size: few
D gene: TRBD2
V gene: TRBV27

CDR3 DNA: TGTGCCAGCAGCAAAGGCAAGGTAAGGACTAGCGGGATATTAGACTACGAGCAGTACTTC
CDR3 protein: CASSKGKVRTSGILDYEQYF
J gene: TRBJ2-7
clone size: -
D gene: -
V gene: TRBV21-1

CDR3 DNA: TGTGCCAGCAGTTCGGGCAGGGACTATGGCTACACCTTC
CDR3 protein: CASSSGRDYGYTF
J gene: TRBJ1-2
clone size: -
D gene: -
V gene: TRBV28

CDR3 DNA: TGTGCCAGCAGACATACACGGCTGTTTTTT
CDR3 protein: CASRHTRLFF
J gene: TRBJ2-2
clone size: -
D gene: -
V gene: TRBV28

CDR3 DNA: TGTGCCACCAGCGTCCGACTAGCGGGAGTAGGAACTGAGCAGTTCTTC
CDR3 protein: CATSVRLAGVGTEQFF
J gene: TRBJ2-1
clone size: -
D gene: TRBD2
V gene: TRBV15

CDR3 DNA: TGTGCCAGCAGTTTGCGCCCAACCTACGAGCAGTACTTC
CDR3 protein: CASSLRPTYEQYF
J gene: TRBJ2-7
clone size: -
D gene: -
V gene: TRBV27

CDR3 DNA: TGTGCCAGCAGTGAGGGCCGGCGCACCTACGAGCAGTACTTC
CDR3 protein: CASSEGRRTYEQYF
J gene: TRBJ2-7
clone size: -
D gene: -
V gene: TRBV2

CDR3 DNA: TGTGCCAGCAGCATCAGGGGTGGCGAGCAGTACTTC
CDR3 protein: CASSIRGGEQYF
J gene: TRBJ2-7
clone size: -
D gene: -
V gene: TRBV21-1

CDR3 DNA: TGTGCCAGCAGTTCGACAGGGTGGGGAGAGCAGTACTTC
CDR3 protein: CASSSTGWGEQYF
J gene: TRBJ2-7
clone size: -
D gene: TRBD1
V gene: TRBV27

CDR3 DNA: TGCGCCAGCAGGGGGGGGGAAAAACTGTTTTTT
CDR3 protein: CASRGGEKLFF
J gene: TRBJ1-4
clone size: -
D gene: -
V gene: TRBV10-2

CDR3 DNA: TGTGCCAGCAGGTTCACCGGGACAGGTAACACTGAAGCTTTCTTT
CDR3 protein: CASRFTGTGNTEAFF
J gene: TRBJ1-1
clone size: once
D gene: TRBD1
V gene: TRBV6-5

CDR3 DNA: TGTGCCAGCAGCTCAACTAAAGACGAGCAGTACTTC
CDR3 protein: CASSSTKDEQYF
J gene: TRBJ2-7
clone size: -
D gene: -
V gene: TRBV7-6

CDR3 DNA: TGTGCCAGTAGCCGACAGGGCAGCTCCTACGAGCAGTACTTC
CDR3 protein: CASSRQGSSYEQYF
J gene: TRBJ2-7
clone size: -
D gene: TRBD1
V gene: TRBV19

CDR3 DNA: TGTGCCAGCAGCTTGGGACTAGCGGGAGGGAATGAGCAGTTCTTC
CDR3 protein: CASSLGLAGGNEQFF
J gene: TRBJ2-1
clone size: once
D gene: TRBD2
V gene: TRBV7-3

CDR3 DNA: TGTGCCAGCAGCGTGGGAGCCGGGGGCAATCAGCCCCAGCATTTT
CDR3 protein: CASSVGAGGNQPQHF
J gene: TRBJ1-5
clone size: once
D gene: -
V gene: TRBV9

CDR3 DNA: TGTGCCAGCAGCCCCACAGGGAACTATGGCTACACCTTC
CDR3 protein: CASSPTGNYGYTF
J gene: TRBJ1-2
clone size: -
D gene: -
V gene: TRBV6-5

CDR3 DNA: TGCGCCAGCAGCCAGGACAGGGGCTCTGGAAACACCATATATTTT
CDR3 protein: CASSQDRGSGNTIYF
J gene: TRBJ1-3
clone size: -
D gene: TRBD1
V gene: TRBV5-1

CDR3 DNA: TGCGCCAGCAGCCTCTCTACCGTCCCCCCTGAAAAACTGTTTTTT
CDR3 protein: CASSLSTVPPEKLFF
J gene: TRBJ1-4
clone size: -
D gene: -
V gene: TRBV5-1

CDR3 DNA: TGTGCCAGCTCACCGTGGAGCAACTACGAGCAGTACTTC
CDR3 protein: CASSPWSNYEQYF
J gene: TRBJ2-7
clone size: -
D gene: -
V gene: TRBV18

CDR3 DNA: TGTGCCTGGAGTGAATTAGCAGGGGGTATCCAGCATTTT
CDR3 protein: CAWSELAGGIQHF
J gene: TRBJ1-5
clone size: -
D gene: TRBD1
V gene: TRBV30

CDR3 DNA: TGTGCCAGCAGTGCACAGCACACAGATACGCAGTATTTT
CDR3 protein: CASSAQHTDTQYF
J gene: TRBJ2-3
clone size: -
D gene: -
V gene: TRBV6-6

CDR3 DNA: TGTGCCAGCAGCCTGAGGGGGCCTATGAACACTGAAGCTTTCTTT
CDR3 protein: CASSLRGPMNTEAFF
J gene: TRBJ1-1
clone size: -
D gene: TRBD1
V gene: TRBV28

CDR3 DNA: TGCGCCAGCAGTACAGCCTTGAACACTGAAGCTTTCTTT
CDR3 protein: CASSTALNTEAFF
J gene: TRBJ1-1
clone size: few
D gene: -
V gene: TRBV5-1

CDR3 DNA: TGTGCCAGCAGCTTGATGATAGCGGGCTCTCCCCCCCACGAGCAGTACTTC
CDR3 protein: CASSLMIAGSPPHEQYF
J gene: TRBJ2-7
clone size: -
D gene: TRBD2
V gene: TRBV7-2

CDR3 DNA: TGTGCCAGCAGTTTCTCGGGACACCCGACCCAGTACTTC
CDR3 protein: CASSFSGHPTQYF
J gene: TRBJ2-5
clone size: -
D gene: -
V gene: TRBV27

CDR3 DNA: TGTGCCAGCAGCCTGGGGGGGGGATGGAACACTGAAGCTTTCTTT
CDR3 protein: CASSLGGGWNTEAFF
J gene: TRBJ1-1
clone size: -
D gene: -
V gene: TRBV7-3

CDR3 DNA: TGTGCCAGCAGTGAGGACTCCACTCGGGACATTCAGTACTTC
CDR3 protein: CASSEDSTRDIQYF
J gene: TRBJ2-4
clone size: -
D gene: -
V gene: TRBV2

CDR3 DNA: TGTGCCAGCAGTGAAGAGGGGTCAGACACAGATACGCAGTATTTT
CDR3 protein: CASSEEGSDTDTQYF
J gene: TRBJ2-3
clone size: -
D gene: -
V gene: TRBV2

CDR3 DNA: TGTGCCAGTAGTTCTGACAGGGGGAAAGAGACCCAGTACTTC
CDR3 protein: CASSSDRGKETQYF
J gene: TRBJ2-5
clone size: -
D gene: TRBD1
V gene: TRBV19

CDR3 DNA: TGTGCCAGCAGTTTAGGGGGCCTGAGCTCCTACGAGCAGTACTTC
CDR3 protein: CASSLGGLSSYEQYF
J gene: TRBJ2-7
clone size: -
D gene: -
V gene: TRBV28

CDR3 DNA: TGCGCCAGCAGCCAAGTGATTCCGGGGTTTGGTCAAAAACTGTTTTTT
CDR3 protein: CASSQVIPGFGQKLFF
J gene: TRBJ1-4
clone size: few
D gene: -
V gene: TRBV4-1

CDR3 DNA: TGTGCCAGCAGCTGGGGACTAGGAGCCTCCTACGAGCAGTACTTC
CDR3 protein: CASSWGLGASYEQYF
J gene: TRBJ2-7
clone size: -
D gene: TRBD2
V gene: TRBV5-5

CDR3 DNA: TGTGCCAGCAGTCCCCTAGCGGGAGGCCCCAATGAGCAGTTCTTC
CDR3 protein: CASSPLAGGPNEQFF
J gene: TRBJ2-1
clone size: -
D gene: TRBD2
V gene: TRBV27

CDR3 DNA: TGTGCCTGGGATACTGGGACAGGAGTATCTGGAAACACCATATATTTT
CDR3 protein: CAWDTGTGVSGNTIYF
J gene: TRBJ1-3
clone size: -
D gene: TRBD1
V gene: TRBV30

CDR3 DNA: TGCGCCAGCAGCTGGGGAGCGGGAGCGGGTACAGATACGCAGTATTTT
CDR3 protein: CASSWGAGAGTDTQYF
J gene: TRBJ2-3
clone size: -
D gene: TRBD2
V gene: TRBV5-1

CDR3 DNA: TGTGCCAGCAGTGATCTAGCGGGAAGCTACGAGCAGTACTTC
CDR3 protein: CASSDLAGSYEQYF
J gene: TRBJ2-7
clone size: -
D gene: TRBD2
V gene: TRBV6-1

CDR3 DNA: TGCGCCAGCAGTAGGGACATTATGAACACTGAAGCTTTCTTT
CDR3 protein: CASSRDIMNTEAFF
J gene: TRBJ1-1
clone size: -
D gene: -
V gene: TRBV10-1

CDR3 DNA: TGCAGCGTTGCCCGAGATGACAGTCAAGAGACCCAGTACTTC
CDR3 protein: CSVARDDSQETQYF
J gene: TRBJ2-5
clone size: -
D gene: -
V gene: TRBV29-1

CDR3 DNA: TGCGCCAGCAGCCACCCGGACAGGGATAATCAGCCCCAGCATTTT
CDR3 protein: CASSHPDRDNQPQHF
J gene: TRBJ1-5
clone size: few
D gene: TRBD1
V gene: TRBV4-1

CDR3 DNA: TGTGCCAGCAGTTACTCGCCCGGGAGAAATGGCTACACCTTC
CDR3 protein: CASSYSPGRNGYTF
J gene: TRBJ1-2
clone size: once
D gene: -
V gene: TRBV6-5

CDR3 DNA: TGCGCCAGCAGCCCCGGACAGGGGGCCACTGAAGCTTTCTTT
CDR3 protein: CASSPGQGATEAFF
J gene: TRBJ1-1
clone size: -
D gene: TRBD1
V gene: TRBV5-1

CDR3 DNA: TGTGCCAGTACCAGAACCGGGACTAGTCGTAATGAGCAGTTCTTC
CDR3 protein: CASTRTGTSRNEQFF
J gene: TRBJ2-1
clone size: once
D gene: TRBD2
V gene: TRBV19

CDR3 DNA: TGTGCCAGCAGCTTAGTCGGGGGATACACCGGGGAGCTGTTTTTT
CDR3 protein: CASSLVGGYTGELFF
J gene: TRBJ2-2
clone size: once
D gene: -
V gene: TRBV11-2

CDR3 DNA: TGTGCCAGCAGCTTACCCCTAGCGACAGATACGCAGTATTTT
CDR3 protein: CASSLPLATDTQYF
J gene: TRBJ2-3
clone size: -
D gene: -
V gene: TRBV7-8

CDR3 DNA: TGTGCCAGCAGTTTAGGACAGGTGTACAATGAGCAGTTCTTC
CDR3 protein: CASSLGQVYNEQFF
J gene: TRBJ2-1
clone size: -
D gene: TRBD1
V gene: TRBV2

CDR3 DNA: TGTGCCAGCAGCAGCGTGGTTCTAGCGGGAGACCCCAATGAGCAGTTCTTC
CDR3 protein: CASSSVVLAGDPNEQFF
J gene: TRBJ2-1
clone size: -
D gene: TRBD2
V gene: TRBV9

CDR3 DNA: TGTGCCAGCAGCCAAGTAGGGCGGGATTCCTACGAGCAGTACTTC
CDR3 protein: CASSQVGRDSYEQYF
J gene: TRBJ2-7
clone size: -
D gene: -
V gene: TRBV4-2

CDR3 DNA: TGTGCCAGCAGTCCCCGACAGGGGGCCAACACCATATATTTT
CDR3 protein: CASSPRQGANTIYF
J gene: TRBJ1-3
clone size: few
D gene: TRBD1
V gene: TRBV6-6